The next 27 T cell receptor beta chains were all read from a single sample in a study of blood T cell repertoires in COVID-19. Sequenced by immunoSEQ multiplex PCR; TCRdb stores in-frame clones only, minus some. The sample has around 260,000 clones, approximately 90% seen once; the top ten hold 4%. Sequenced sample: peripheral blood. The receptor set was obtained from a man in his 60s who had recovered from COVID-19.

The J gene is TRBJ2-5, the V gene TRBV4-2; TRBD2 might be the D (5 bases). The CDR3 length is 15 residues. V lost 4 bases and J 8 bases, leaving 20 bases between the germline ends. From germline, CDR1 is LGHNA and CDR2 YNFKEQ. CDR3 region: CASSLGPGLAQTQYF. CDR3 coding DNA: TGTGCCAGCAGCCTTGGACCGGGGTTGGCCCAAACCCAGTACTTC.

This chain joins TRBV3-1 (or the pseudogene TRBV3-2) and TRBJ2-1, with D possibly TRBD2 on 6 matching bases. V was trimmed by 2 bases and J by 6 bases, leaving 17 bases between them. The V gene's germline CDR1 is LGHDT and CDR2 YNNKEL (reference sequence). This CDR3 is built from 16 residues. The DNA for the CDR3 is TGTGCCAGCAGCCAAATGGGTCCCCTCGGGGGCAATGAGCAGTTCTTC. Its translation: CASSQMGPLGGNEQFF.

This chain joins TRBV29-1 and TRBJ2-4, with 8 bases lining up with TRBD2. Germline CDR1 is SQVTM and CDR2 is ANQGSEA. The CDR3 has 13 residues. Losses at the gene ends were 1 base for V and 6 bases for J; bases not matched to a gene: 2. The CDR3: CSVEGAGGNIQYF. As DNA, the CDR3 is TGCAGCGTTGAAGGGGCGGGGGGAAACATTCAGTACTTC.

This CDR3 is CASSIRGGGSYNEQFF. CDR3 sequence (DNA): TGTGCCAGTAGTATTCGTGGCGGGGGATCCTACAATGAGCAGTTCTTC. The chain joins TRBV19 to TRBJ2-1, with 7 nucleotides matching TRBD2. The CDR3 extends over 16 amino acids. Germline CDR1 reads LNHDA; CDR2 reads SQIVND (reference sequence). The ends lost 3 bases at V and 1 base at J; junction bases unmatched: 6.

The chain combines TRBV2 with TRBJ2-7; D may be TRBD2 (6 bases). The germline gives CDR1 SNHLY, CDR2 FYNNEI. The germline V and J ends were trimmed by 4 bases and 4 bases, with 11 bases remaining between them. The CDR3 is 13 amino acids. The CDR3 DNA sequence: TGTGCCAGCAGTGCAGGACTACATTACGAGCAGTACTTC. It specifies CASSAGLHYEQYF.

The rearrangement joins TRBV11-2 to TRBJ2-1; D unresolved. The CDR3 contains 16 residues. V shed 3 bases and J shed 0 bases, with 12 bases lying between them. CDR1 is SGHAT and CDR2 is FQNNGV in the germline V gene. The CDR3 sequence: CASSFPLVSSYNEQFF. CDR3 DNA: TGTGCCAGCAGCTTCCCCTTAGTGAGCTCCTACAATGAGCAGTTCTTC.

The genes are TRBV6-6 and TRBJ2-2; D gene unclear. The CDR3 contains 16 residues. Trimming left V 1 base short and J 1 base short, with 10 bases between. Germline-derived CDR1 and CDR2 are MNHNY and SVGAGI (reference sequence). CDR3 sequence reads: CASSYWAGMNTGELFF. The CDR3 DNA sequence: TGTGCCAGCAGTTACTGGGCAGGCATGAACACCGGGGAGCTGTTTTTT.

The chain's CDR3 is CATSDQGQGWGYTF. CDR3 DNA sequence: TGTGCCACCAGTGACCAGGGACAGGGTTGGGGCTACACCTTC. The chain joins TRBV24-1 to TRBJ1-2; TRBD1 aligns across 9 bases. Per the germline V gene, CDR1 is KGHDR and CDR2 is SFDVKD. This CDR3 is 14 amino acids long. The junction had 7 bases not matched to a gene; V was cut back by 4 bases and J by 8 bases.

The rearrangement uses TRBV7-2 and TRBJ1-2; 11 nucleotides agree with TRBD1. Germline CDR1 SGHTA, CDR2 FQGNSA. The V and J ends lost 5 bases and 4 bases, in that order; junction bases with no gene match: 6. This CDR3 is 15 amino acids long. CDR3 amino acids: CASSIRTGGSYGYTF. DNA for the CDR3: TGTGCCAGCAGCATACGGACAGGGGGCAGCTATGGCTACACCTTC.

V gene TRBV24-1 combines with J gene TRBJ2-7, with a possible D match to TRBD1 (6 bases). V lost 3 bases, J lost 6 bases, and 8 bases lay in between. CDR1 is KGHDR, CDR2 SFDVKD, per germline. The CDR3 covers 12 residues. CDR3 region: CATSDPGVEQYF. The CDR3 DNA reads TGTGCCACCAGTGATCCAGGGGTCGAGCAGTACTTC.

Concerning this clone: An end of the junction does not agree with germline; a read error may underlie this. The chain combines TRBV7-3 with TRBJ2-1; the match to TRBD2 covers 10 bases. This CDR3 has 16 residues. Germline V CDR1 and CDR2: SGHTA, FQGTGA. CDR3 in DNA: TGTGCCAGCACCTTAGCGGGGGGACCCTCCTACAATGAGCAGTTCTTC. Amino acid sequence: CASTLAGGPSYNEQFF. The variable domain in full, completed from reference TRBV7-3 and TRBJ2-1, reads GAGVSQTPSNKVTEKGKYVELRCDPISGHTALYWYRQSLGQGPEFLIYFQGTGAADDSGLPNDRFFAVRPEGSVSTLKIQRTERGDSAVYLCASTLAGGPSYNEQFFGPGTRLTVL.

This clone has more than one count but fewer than ten. V and J are TRBV5-1 and TRBJ1-2; the match to TRBD1 covers 7 bases. Per the germline V gene, CDR1 is SGHRS and CDR2 is YFSETQ. J gave up 0 bases and V 4 bases, and 9 bases lay outside the gene matches. This CDR3 comprises 16 residues. In DNA, the CDR3 is TGCGCCAGCAGCCCGGGAAGGACAGGACCTAACTATGGCTACACCTTC. This translates into CASSPGRTGPNYGYTF.

This chain links TRBV11-2 with TRBJ2-7; a weak D match, TRBD1 (5 bases). Germline V CDR1 and CDR2: SGHAT, FQNNGV. Trimming cost V 6 bases and J 1 base, with 7 bases left between them. This CDR3 spans 12 amino acids. The CDR3 DNA sequence: TGTGCCAGCAGTCGACAGTCCTACGAGCAGTACTTC. Translated: CASSRQSYEQYF.

This chain uses TRBV12-3 or TRBV12-4 with TRBJ1-2; the D gene is possibly TRBD1 (5 bases). CDR3 size: 13 residues. The germline V and J ends were trimmed by 7 bases and 8 bases, with 17 bases remaining between them. The CDR3 protein is CASTLGGSGGYTF. CDR3 in DNA: TGTGCCAGCACCCTGGGGGGGTCCGGGGGCTACACCTTC.

This chain connects TRBV11-3 to TRBJ2-2; 7 nucleotides align to TRBD1. Per germline, CDR1 SGHNT and CDR2 YENEEA. V was pared by 9 bases and J by 0 bases, with 4 bases of the junction left unmatched. The CDR3 runs 14 residues. In nucleotides, the CDR3 is TGTGCCAGTCGCACAGGGGCGAACACCGGGGAGCTGTTTTTT. Residues: CASRTGANTGELFF.

The chain combines TRBV6-5 with TRBJ1-4; TRBD1 aligns across 9 bases. Unmatched junction bases numbered 15, after V lost 6 bases and J lost 10 bases. CDR1 MNHEY and CDR2 SVGAGI come from the germline V gene. The CDR3 totals 16 residues. The CDR3 reads CASSYRRDRAVVKLFF. CDR3 in DNA: TGTGCCAGCAGCTACCGACGGGACAGGGCAGTGGTAAAACTGTTTTTT.

This rearrangement joins TRBV7-8 to TRBJ2-1; 9 positions match TRBD2. CDR3 length equals 15 residues. CDR1 is SGHVS and CDR2 is FQNEAQ in the germline V gene. Trimming at V came to 2 bases and at J to 7 bases, leaving 6 bases not matched to a gene. The CDR3 DNA follows: TGTGCCAGCAGCTTAAGGCGGGGGGGCATGAATGAGCAGTTCTTC. Translation gives CASSLRRGGMNEQFF.

The genes are TRBV4-2 and TRBJ2-1, with 10 nucleotides matching TRBD2. The V and J ends lost 2 bases and 7 bases, in that order; junction bases with no gene match: 8. The CDR3 is 16 residues long. Looked up from germline, CDR1 is LGHNA and CDR2 is YNFKEQ. The CDR3 sequence is CASSQPSGGAWNEQFF. For the CDR3, the DNA is TGTGCCAGCAGCCAACCCAGCGGGGGGGCCTGGAATGAGCAGTTCTTC.

This clone showed up just once. This rearrangement joins TRBV14 to TRBJ2-4; 8 bases agree with TRBD1. Losses at the gene ends were 5 bases for V and 0 bases for J; bases not matched to a gene: 15. The CDR3 has 19 amino acids. Germline V CDR1 and CDR2: SGHDN, FVKESK. The CDR3 DNA follows: TGTGCCAGCAGCTTAAGACAGGGGACGGGCTCTGTAGCCAAAAACATTCAGTACTTC. Protein sequence: CASSLRQGTGSVAKNIQYF.

For this clone: A much larger clone differs by one base, so this may be a read error. Other DNA sequences in this specimen translate into the identical CDR3. The CDR3 here is CASSLGAGGRELFF. Written as DNA, the CDR3 is TGTGCCAGCAGTTTGGGCGCGGGGGGGAGGGAGCTGTTTTTT. J is TRBJ2-2 and V is TRBV27, with 9 bases lining up with TRBD2. This CDR3 spans 14 amino acids. V was pared by 3 bases and J by 9 bases, with 5 bases of the junction left unmatched. Germline CDR1 reads MNHEY; CDR2 reads SMNVEV (reference sequence).

As DNA, the CDR3 is TGTGCCACCAGTGACGCTCGTCTGGGGCCCACCTATGGCTACACCTTC. This codes for CATSDARLGPTYGYTF. V and J are TRBV24-1 and TRBJ1-2, with a tentative D call TRBD1 (5 bases). With 4 bases removed from V and 4 bases from J, the gap between germline ends came to 18 bases. The CDR3 has 16 residues. CDR1 KGHDR and CDR2 SFDVKD come from the germline V gene.

This chain connects TRBV7-2 to TRBJ2-7, with 11 bases aligning to TRBD2. The CDR3 extends over 15 amino acids. V trimming: 1 base; J trimming: 6 bases; junction bases outside the gene matches: 5. Germline lookup yields CDR1 SGHTA and CDR2 FQGNSA. The CDR3 DNA reads TGTGCCAGCAGCTTAGGGGGACTAGCGGCCGCCGAGCAGTACTTC. This codes for CASSLGGLAAAEQYF.

The chain joins TRBV7-3 to TRBJ2-3, with D perhaps TRBD2 (6 bases). Trimming took off 5 bases at V and 8 bases at J, with 11 bases between the two ends. CDR1 and CDR2 from the germline V gene are SGHTA and FQGTGA. The CDR3 length is 12 residues. Here the CDR3 DNA reads TGTGCCAGCAGCGCCCCCGGGGGTACGCAGTATTTT. It yields the protein CASSAPGGTQYF. Full variable domain (outside the CDR3, taken from reference TRBV7-3 and TRBJ2-3): GAGVSQTPSNKVTEKGKYVELRCDPISGHTALYWYRQSLGQGPEFLIYFQGTGAADDSGLPNDRFFAVRPEGSVSTLKIQRTERGDSAVYLCASSAPGGTQYFGPGTRLTVL.

The rearrangement uses TRBV9 and TRBJ2-1, with 11 bases identical to TRBD2. CDR1 is SGDLS and CDR2 is YYNGEE in the germline V gene. The J segment lost 4 bases and the V segment lost 3 bases, leaving 6 bases of the junction unmatched. The CDR3 runs 16 residues. The DNA for the CDR3 is TGTGCCAGCAGCGGAGGTAGCGGGGGGGCTTACAATGAGCAGTTCTTC. Protein product: CASSGGSGGAYNEQFF.

The chain has TRBV20-1 and TRBJ2-5, with D perhaps matching TRBD2 (5 bases). The CDR3 extends over 10 amino acids. Germline V gives CDR1 DFQATT, CDR2 SNEGSKA (reference sequence). CDR3 region: CRAGQETQYF. CDR3 DNA: TGCAGGGCGGGCCAAGAGACCCAGTACTTC.

The gene calls are TRBV15 and TRBJ1-2; D might be TRBD1 (5 bases). CDR3 length equals 14 residues. The V and J ends lost 0 bases and 3 bases respectively, with 8 bases between them. Germline CDR1 is LNHNV and CDR2 is YYDKDF (reference sequence). CDR3 DNA sequence: TGTGCCACCAGCAGAGATTTAGGGGACTATGGCTACACCTTC. Translating gives CATSRDLGDYGYTF.

The CDR3 region has the DNA TGTGCCAGCAGCCAGAACAGGGCTGGCTATGGCTACACCTTC. Protein sequence: CASSQNRAGYGYTF. The gene calls are TRBV3-1 (or the pseudogene TRBV3-2) and TRBJ1-2; D may be TRBD1 (6 bases). The CDR3 loop spans 14 amino acids. Between the trimmed V and J ends, which lost 3 bases and 4 bases, there was a span of 12 bases. Per the germline V gene, CDR1 is LGHDT and CDR2 is YNNKEL (reference sequence).